Presented here are 26 T cell receptor beta chains from one specimen sequenced in a study of immune evolution from preneoplasia to lung adenocarcinoma. TCRdb's table, derived via immunoSEQ multiplex PCR, lists solely in-frame clones and lacks some. The top ten clones hold 5.5% to 6% of a sample with 25,000 to 30,000 clones, roughly 70% of them seen once. Material: FFPE invasive lung adenocarcinoma tissue. The receptors shown here come from a person aged 60 to 70 with invasive lung adenocarcinoma. Some clones in this sample may be carry-over from other donors' samples.

The chain has TRBV11-3 and TRBJ2-5; D possibly corresponds to TRBD2 (5 bases). The V end lost 4 bases, the J end lost 5 bases, and 8 bases lay between the germline ends. The CDR3 loop spans 12 amino acids. Germline V CDR1 and CDR2: SGHNT, YENEEA. In nucleotides, the CDR3 is TGTGCCAGCAGCTCCGGGATGGAGACCCAGTACTTC. It encodes CASSSGMETQYF.

The CDR3 spells CASSQVGQGSGANVLTF. DNA for the CDR3: TGTGCCAGCAGCCAAGTAGGACAGGGGTCTGGGGCCAACGTCCTGACTTTC. The chain has TRBV7-2 and TRBJ2-6; 9 bases fit TRBD1. The V and J ends lost 5 bases and 1 base, in that order; junction bases with no gene match: 6. There are 17 residues in the CDR3. Germline CDR1 SGHTA, CDR2 FQGNSA.

The V gene is TRBV9, the J gene TRBJ2-7, with D perhaps TRBD1 (5 bases). Deletions cut 3 bases from V and 2 bases from J, with 9 bases between. The germline gives CDR1 SGDLS, CDR2 YYNGEE. This CDR3 is built from 13 residues. The DNA of the CDR3 is TGTGCCAGCAGCGCTCAGGGCGCCTACGAGCAGTACTTC. Protein product: CASSAQGAYEQYF.

This clone was seen more than once but under ten times. The J gene is TRBJ2-3, the V gene TRBV2; TRBD2 might be the D (5 bases). The V gene's germline CDR1 is SNHLY and CDR2 FYNNEI. V gave up 2 bases and J gave up 1 base, with 16 bases separating them. This CDR3 has 17 amino acids. The CDR3 coding sequence is TGTGCCAGCAGTGAACGGGGATTGATTACGGGCACAGATACGCAGTATTTT. Amino acid sequence: CASSERGLITGTDTQYF.

The rearrangement uses TRBV18 and TRBJ1-5, with TRBD1 matching 7 bases. The V gene end was trimmed by 3 bases and the J gene end by 0 bases; junction bases not matched to a gene: 8. The CDR3 is 17 amino acids. The germline CDR1 and CDR2 sequences are KGHSH and LQKENI. The CDR3 is CASSPPGTVNSNQPQHF. Here the CDR3 DNA reads TGTGCCAGCTCACCTCCAGGGACAGTTAATAGCAATCAGCCCCAGCATTTT.

The V gene is TRBV18, the J gene TRBJ2-1; 8 bases align to TRBD1. The CDR3 is 17 residues long. The J segment lost 5 bases and the V segment lost 2 bases, leaving 11 bases of the junction unmatched. Per the germline V gene, CDR1 is KGHSH and CDR2 is LQKENI. CDR3 coding DNA: TGTGCCAGCTCACCAGCCTCCGGGACAGGAGACCACAATGAGCAGTTCTTC. Translated, it gives CASSPASGTGDHNEQFF.

V and J are TRBV7-8 and TRBJ2-1; D uncertain. Trimming took off 5 bases at V and 8 bases at J, with 19 bases between the two ends. The CDR3 contains 15 residues. Per germline, CDR1 SGHVS and CDR2 FQNEAQ. The CDR3 here is CASSPTALISHEQFF. DNA of the CDR3: TGTGCCAGCAGCCCCACTGCGTTAATTTCCCATGAGCAGTTCTTC.

The chain uses TRBV7-2 and TRBJ2-3, with D tentatively TRBD2 (6 bases). From germline, CDR1 is SGHTA and CDR2 FQGNSA. V was clipped by 3 bases and J by 5 bases, with 9 bases between them. The CDR3 spans 13 residues. The CDR3 reads CASSFGSQDTQYF. The CDR3 DNA sequence: TGTGCCAGCAGCTTCGGGAGTCAAGATACGCAGTATTTT. Supplemented by reference TRBV7-2 and TRBJ2-3, the full variable domain reads GAGVSQSPSNKVTEKGKDVELRCDPISGHTALYWYRQSLGQGLEFLIYFQGNSAPDKSGLPSDRFSAERTGGSVSTLTIQRTQQEDSAVYLCASSFGSQDTQYFGPGTRLTVL.

This clone appeared a few times. The rearrangement links TRBV5-1 to TRBJ2-7; tentative D call: TRBD1 (5 bases). Per the germline V gene, CDR1 is SGHRS and CDR2 is YFSETQ. Between the trimmed V and J ends, which lost 7 bases and 3 bases, there was a span of 17 bases. There are 14 residues in the CDR3. The CDR3 loop reads CASRLVSGRYEQYF. The CDR3 DNA sequence: TGCGCCAGCCGGCTTGTATCAGGGCGCTACGAGCAGTACTTC.

The chain combines TRBV14 with TRBJ2-1; D gene unclear. Trimming removed 5 bases from V and 3 bases from J, with 17 bases in between. This CDR3 comprises 16 residues. Germline CDR1 reads SGHDN; CDR2 reads FVKESK. Here the CDR3 DNA reads TGTGCCAGCAGCAACCTCTTCGACTTTCTCTACAATGAGCAGTTCTTC. It specifies CASSNLFDFLYNEQFF.

The chain carries TRBV28 and TRBJ1-1; 11 bases agree with TRBD1. V dropped 7 bases and J dropped 8; count of bases not matched to a gene: 6. The germline CDR1 and CDR2 sequences are MDHEN and SYDVKM. This CDR3 has 13 residues. Here the CDR3 DNA reads TGTGCCAGCATGCAGGACAGGGGGCTGGAAGCTTTCTTT. It translates to CASMQDRGLEAFF.

The chain links TRBV28 to TRBJ2-2; D is possibly TRBD1 or TRBD2 (5 bases each). The V end lost 5 bases, the J end lost 1 base, and 14 bases lay between the germline ends. The CDR3 loop spans 16 amino acids. Germline V gene lookup returns CDR1 MDHEN and CDR2 SYDVKM. CDR3 sequence (DNA): TGTGCCAGCAGTCCCCAGCCGGGGCAGAACACCGGGGAGCTGTTTTTT. It yields the protein CASSPQPGQNTGELFF.

CDR3 in amino acids: CASTLGGRGNEQFF. The CDR3 DNA is TGTGCCAGCACCCTAGGGGGGAGGGGCAATGAGCAGTTCTTC. V is TRBV5-4 and J is TRBJ2-1; D possibly corresponds to TRBD2 (7 bases). This CDR3 is built from 14 residues. Germline V gene sequence: CDR1 SGHNT, CDR2 YYREEE (reference sequence). Deletions cut 6 bases from V and 6 bases from J, with 16 bases between.

Comment on this clone: At one of its ends the junction is not consistent with the germline gene, which may arise from a read error. The chain uses TRBV7-2 and TRBJ2-4, with D uncertain. This CDR3 has 12 amino acids. The germline V gene has CDR1 SGHTA and CDR2 FQGNSA. The CDR3 DNA sequence: TGTGCCAGCACCGGCAGGATGGGTTGGATGAACTTC. Encoded protein: CASTGRMGWMNF.

The chain carries TRBV5-1 and TRBJ2-2, with 11 bases lining up with TRBD1. The CDR3 has 15 residues. The ends lost 5 bases at V and 4 bases at J; junction bases unmatched: 4. The germline gives CDR1 SGHRS, CDR2 YFSETQ. CDR3 protein: CASRIGTGGTGELFF. Written as DNA, the CDR3 is TGCGCCAGCAGAATAGGGACAGGGGGCACCGGGGAGCTGTTTTTT.

The V call is TRBV30, the J call TRBJ1-5, with D uncertain. From germline, CDR1 is GTSNPN and CDR2 SVGIG (reference sequence). CDR3 size: 15 residues. V lost 6 bases and J 3 bases, leaving 18 bases between the germline ends. CDR3 DNA sequence: TGTGCCTGCCAAGGCAAAGGACTATTCAATCAGCCCCAGCATTTT. As protein: CACQGKGLFNQPQHF.

In its sample, this clone was seen a few times. The CDR3 nucleotides are TGTGCTAGTGGCTCCGGGACCAGGGGTGAAAAACTGTTTTTT. Protein product: CASGSGTRGEKLFF. The rearrangement uses TRBV12-5 and TRBJ1-4; TRBD1 might be the D (6 bases). Germline V CDR1 and CDR2: LGHNT, FRNRAP. Trimming shortened V by 6 bases and J by 7 bases, and 15 bases separated the two germline ends. This CDR3 has 14 residues. Drawing the rest from reference TRBV12-5 and TRBJ1-4, the complete variable domain is DARVTQTPRHKVTEMGQEVTMRCQPILGHNTVFWYRQTMMQGLELLAYFRNRAPLDDSGMPKDRFSAEMPDATLATLKIQPSEPRDSAVYFCASGSGTRGEKLFFGSGTQLSVL.

The chain is built from TRBV6-6 and TRBJ1-2, with a possible D match to TRBD1 (5 bases). Trimming pared 2 bases from V and 6 bases from J, leaving 16 bases between. The CDR3 is made up of 15 amino acids. Germline CDR1 MNHNY, CDR2 SVGAGI (reference sequence). This CDR3 is CASSYGQGVRNGYTF. CDR3 in DNA: TGTGCCAGCAGTTACGGGCAGGGAGTTAGAAATGGCTACACCTTC.

The chain employs TRBV5-4 and TRBJ2-1, with D maybe TRBD2 (6 bases). The germline V gene encodes CDR1 SGHNT and CDR2 YYREEE (reference sequence). V shed 2 bases and J shed 2 bases, with 11 bases lying between them. This CDR3 has 15 residues. The CDR3 protein is CASSLFGRPYNEQFF. The CDR3, as DNA: TGTGCCAGCAGCTTATTCGGGAGACCCTACAATGAGCAGTTCTTC.

This clone was seen a handful of times. This chain links TRBV7-2 with TRBJ2-7; perhaps TRBD2 as D (5 bases). The CDR3 spans 12 residues. Germline CDR1 reads SGHTA; CDR2 reads FQGNSA. The V end was cut by 5 bases, the J end by 5 bases, with 10 bases between. For the CDR3, the DNA is TGTGCCAGCAGCCCCACCGGGGACGAGCAGTACTTC. Translated, it gives CASSPTGDEQYF.

The chain uses TRBV10-1 and TRBJ2-5; D may be TRBD1 (6 bases). Trimming pared 7 bases from V and 4 bases from J, leaving 19 bases between. The CDR3 runs 15 residues. Germline CDR1 reads WNHNN; CDR2 reads SYGVQD (reference sequence). CDR3 DNA: TGCGCCAGCACTACTACCAGGGGCTCCTCAGAGACCCAGTACTTC. Translating it yields CASTTTRGSSETQYF.

In this sample, this clone turned up once. V is TRBV9 and J is TRBJ1-2; the D is unclear. The CDR3 is 14 amino acids. Trimming cost V 3 bases and J 0 bases, with 9 bases left between them. The germline V gene has CDR1 SGDLS and CDR2 YYNGEE. The CDR3 sequence: CASSGVWSNYGYTF. In nucleotides, the CDR3 is TGTGCCAGCAGCGGGGTCTGGTCTAACTATGGCTACACCTTC.

This clone appeared a few times. The chain couples TRBV7-6 to TRBJ2-3; D remains unclear. V lost 5 bases to trimming and J lost 4 bases, with 19 bases between them. There are 16 residues in the CDR3. Germline-derived CDR1 and CDR2 are SGHVS and FNYEAQ. The DNA of the CDR3 is TGTGCCAGCAGCCAAAAGCCCAGGTTATCGGCAGATACGCAGTATTTT. Encoded protein: CASSQKPRLSADTQYF.

The rearrangement uses TRBV5-1 and TRBJ2-7; D unclear. Trimming left V 0 bases short and J 3 bases short, with 10 bases between. The CDR3 runs to 14 residues. Germline CDR1 SGHRS, CDR2 YFSETQ. The CDR3: CASSLGGTNYEQYF. The CDR3 region has the DNA TGCGCCAGCAGCTTGGGAGGCACTAACTACGAGCAGTACTTC.

This chain connects TRBV11-3 to TRBJ2-5; the D call may be TRBD1 or TRBD2 (5 bases each). The V and J ends lost 5 bases and 2 bases respectively, with 15 bases between them. The CDR3 length is 15 residues. Germline-derived CDR1 and CDR2 are SGHNT and YENEEA. CDR3 nucleotide sequence: TGTGCCAGCAGCGCCGGGGCCACCTTACAAGAGACCCAGTACTTC. The encoded protein is CASSAGATLQETQYF.

This clone has only one observation. J is TRBJ2-3 and V is TRBV7-2; a weak D match, TRBD1 (7 bases). CDR1 and CDR2 (germline): SGHTA, FQGNSA. The CDR3 is made up of 13 amino acids. Trimming left V 5 bases short and J 6 bases short, with 12 bases between. The CDR3 sequence: CASSQQGGDTQYF. CDR3 nucleotides: TGTGCCAGCAGCCAGCAGGGGGGTGATACGCAGTATTTT.